Here is one TCR beta chain with its context. The data stem from a study of blood T cell repertoires in COVID-19. Study context: Specimens from acute and convalescent COVID-19 originated in the United States, Italy and Spain.

Clones were read by immunoSEQ multiplex PCR, and TCRdb kept only the in-frame ones, dropping some. The top ten hold 12% of the sample, which has 180,000 or so clones, roughly 81% seen once. The V end lost 1 base, the J end lost 5 bases, and 12 bases lay between the germline ends. This CDR3 is built from 15 residues. Germline CDR1 reads SGHAT; CDR2 reads FQDESV (reference sequence). The rearrangement joins TRBV11-1 to TRBJ2-1; D perhaps matches TRBD1 (6 bases). Source material: peripheral blood. The sequence was obtained from an elderly woman with COVID-19, enrolled during active disease. For the CDR3, the DNA is TGTGCCAGCAGCTTAGGACCGGGACACAACAATGAGCAGTTCTTC. This encodes CASSLGPGHNNEQFF.